The text below deals with one TCR beta chain. The table came from immunoSEQ multiplex PCR; TCRdb's copy has only in-frame clones and leaves some out. This table holds about 240,000 clones, roughly nine tenths found once. This entry comes from a study of blood T cell repertoires in COVID-19. The sample comprised peripheral blood. This sequence originates from a man aged 55-75 years with acute or convalescent COVID-19.

The CDR3 sequence: CASGTPGARYGYTF. The CDR3 nucleotides are TGTGCCAGCGGCACACCAGGGGCGCGCTATGGCTACACCTTC. The rearrangement joins TRBV6-5 to TRBJ1-2; D may be TRBD1 (6 bases). Per the germline V gene, CDR1 is MNHEY and CDR2 is SVGAGI. The ends were cut back, 8 bases at V and 4 bases at J, with 17 bases in the middle. The CDR3 is made up of 14 amino acids.